The clone carrying this T cell receptor beta chain has ten or more counts. Its antigen is still unknown. TCRbeta library construction was performed incorporating unique molecular identifiers. TCRdb called the PCR reads again in MiXCR, with one record for every CDR3 protein. The data show some 120,000 distinct CDR3 sequences, 10% seen once. The data are from a study of T-cell reconstitution after alpha-beta-depleted transplantation in children. Study observations and caveats: It was reported that alpha-beta T cells came from several hundred expanded graft clones (about two months after transplant).

The sequence came from a boy younger than 10 with acute lymphoblastic leukemia, due to receive a stem cell transplant. The input for sequencing was PBMCs, taken before TCRalphabeta/CD19-depleted stem cell transplant.

The DNA for the CDR3 is TGTGCCAGCAGCTTCCCAAGCGGGAGCTTTACAGATACGCAGTATTTT. Its translation is CASSFPSGSFTDTQYF. The chain uses TRBV5-5 and TRBJ2-3, with 8 bases identical to TRBD2. V lost 2 bases to trimming and J lost 3 bases; unmatched junction nucleotides: 8. The germline CDR1 and CDR2 sequences are SGHKS and YYEKEE (reference sequence). The CDR3 covers 16 residues.